This TCR beta chain was documented in a study of T cells in localized non-small cell lung cancer. This CDR3 has 14 amino acids. V was shortened by 2 bases and J by 8 bases, with 12 bases between the two germline ends. Per the germline V gene, CDR1 is SNHLY and CDR2 is FYNNEI. Generated by immunoSEQ multiplex PCR, the TCRdb table keeps only in-frame clones and is missing some. The data hold tens of thousands of clones, with around nine tenths observed a single time. Sequencing used peripheral blood, obtained before any cancer treatment. The clonotype was recovered from a woman between 35 and 75 years old with stage I lung adenocarcinoma. The chain combines TRBV2 with TRBJ1-4; no clear D. The CDR3 DNA reads TGTGCCAGCAGTGAATATCTCGGGCGAGAAAAACTGTTTTTT. It is translated as CASSEYLGREKLFF. The whole variable domain, filled in from reference TRBV2 and TRBJ1-4, reads EPEVTQTPSHQVTQMGQEVILRCVPISNHLYFYWYRQILGQKVEFLVSFYNNEISEKSEIFDDQFSVERPDGSNFTLKIRSTKLEDSAMYFCASSEYLGREKLFFGSGTQLSVL.